The clone carrying this T cell receptor (beta chain) occurred many times. Its antigen remains unidentified. Germline assignment: CDR1 SGHRS and CDR2 YFSETQ. V was cut by 3 bases and J by 5 bases, with 20 bases left in between. The CDR3 runs 16 residues. This sample was included in a study of shared clonotypes between healthy human individuals. Turning to the study itself: Three CD4 naive, three CD4 memory, two CD8 naive and one CD8 memory plate were used per donor. Study-wide results and caveats: Clonotype sharing among donors was expected to depend on sequencing depth. In general, naive subsets displayed greater estimated richness than memory subsets did.

Data came from immunoSEQ multiplex PCR; TCRdb stores just in-frame clones and leaves some out. The sample has more than 900,000 clones; around 78% are singletons. This sequence originates from a man younger than 35 in good health. Some clones in this sample may be carry-over from other donors' samples. The J gene is TRBJ2-5, the V gene TRBV5-1; possible D gene TRBD2, 6 bases. Sequencing used memory CD4+ T cells from PBMCs. Documented subset: CD45RA-negative fraction. The CDR3 DNA reads TGCGCCAGCAGCTCTACTGGCGGGGAAATCGTCGAGACCCAGTACTTC. It encodes CASSSTGGEIVETQYF.